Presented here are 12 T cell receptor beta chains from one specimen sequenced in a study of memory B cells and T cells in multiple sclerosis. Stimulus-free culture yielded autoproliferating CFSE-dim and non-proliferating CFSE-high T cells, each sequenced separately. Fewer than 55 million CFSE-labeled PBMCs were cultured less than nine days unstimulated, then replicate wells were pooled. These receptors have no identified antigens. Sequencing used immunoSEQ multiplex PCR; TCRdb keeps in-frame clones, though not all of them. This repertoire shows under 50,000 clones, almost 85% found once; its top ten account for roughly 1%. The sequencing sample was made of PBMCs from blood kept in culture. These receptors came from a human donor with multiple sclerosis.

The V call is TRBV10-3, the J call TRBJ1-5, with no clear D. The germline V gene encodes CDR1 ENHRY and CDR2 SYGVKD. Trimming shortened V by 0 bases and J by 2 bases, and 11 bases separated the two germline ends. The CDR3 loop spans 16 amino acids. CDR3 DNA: TGTGCCATCAGTGAGTCGTTGAGTGAGGGCAATCAGCCCCAGCATTTT. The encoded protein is CAISESLSEGNQPQHF.

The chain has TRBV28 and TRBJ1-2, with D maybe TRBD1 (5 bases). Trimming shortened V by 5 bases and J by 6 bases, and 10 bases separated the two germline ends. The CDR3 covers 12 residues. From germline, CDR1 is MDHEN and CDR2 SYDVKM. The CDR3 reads CASSTAGDGYTF. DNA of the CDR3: TGTGCCAGCAGTACAGCGGGGGATGGCTACACCTTC.

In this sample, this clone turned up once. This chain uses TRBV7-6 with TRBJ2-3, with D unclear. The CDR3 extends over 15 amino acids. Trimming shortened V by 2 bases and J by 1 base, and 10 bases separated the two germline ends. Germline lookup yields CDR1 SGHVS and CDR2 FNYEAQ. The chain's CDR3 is CASSLFGLRTDTQYF. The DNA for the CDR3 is TGTGCCAGCAGCTTATTTGGGCTCCGCACAGATACGCAGTATTTT.

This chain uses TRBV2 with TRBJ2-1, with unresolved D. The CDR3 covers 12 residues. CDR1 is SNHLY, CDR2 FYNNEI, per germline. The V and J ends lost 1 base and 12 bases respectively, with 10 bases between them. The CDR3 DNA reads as TGTGCCAGCAGTGAAGAAAGCCGCGGGCAGTTCTTC. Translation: CASSEESRGQFF.

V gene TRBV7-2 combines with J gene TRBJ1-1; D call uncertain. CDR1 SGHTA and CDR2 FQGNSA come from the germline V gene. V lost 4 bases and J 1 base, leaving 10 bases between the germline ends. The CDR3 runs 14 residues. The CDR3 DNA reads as TGTGCCAGCAGCTACGACCCGGGGAACACTGAAGCTTTCTTT. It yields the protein CASSYDPGNTEAFF. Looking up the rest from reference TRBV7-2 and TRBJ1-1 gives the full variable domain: GAGVSQSPSNKVTEKGKDVELRCDPISGHTALYWYRQSLGQGLEFLIYFQGNSAPDKSGLPSDRFSAERTGGSVSTLTIQRTQQEDSAVYLCASSYDPGNTEAFFGQGTRLTVV.

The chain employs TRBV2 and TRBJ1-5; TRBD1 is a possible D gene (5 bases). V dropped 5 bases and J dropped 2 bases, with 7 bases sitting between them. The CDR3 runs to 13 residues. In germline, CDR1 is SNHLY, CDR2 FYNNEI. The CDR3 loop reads CASSWDGNQPQHF. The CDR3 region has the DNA TGTGCCAGCAGTTGGGACGGCAATCAGCCCCAGCATTTT. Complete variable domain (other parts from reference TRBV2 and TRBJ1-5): EPEVTQTPSHQVTQMGQEVILRCVPISNHLYFYWYRQILGQKVEFLVSFYNNEISEKSEIFDDQFSVERPDGSNFTLKIRSTKLEDSAMYFCASSWDGNQPQHFGDGTRLSIL.

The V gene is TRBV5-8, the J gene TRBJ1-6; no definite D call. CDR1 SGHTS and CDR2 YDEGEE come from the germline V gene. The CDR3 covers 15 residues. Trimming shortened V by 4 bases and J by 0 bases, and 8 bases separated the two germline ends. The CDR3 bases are TGTGCCAGCAGCGAACAGCACTCCTATAATTCACCCCTCCACTTT. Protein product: CASSEQHSYNSPLHF.

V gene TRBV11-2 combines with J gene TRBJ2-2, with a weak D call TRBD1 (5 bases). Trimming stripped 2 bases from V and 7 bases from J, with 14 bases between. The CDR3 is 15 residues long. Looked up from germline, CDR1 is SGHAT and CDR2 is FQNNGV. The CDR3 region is CASSLLAGKGGELFF. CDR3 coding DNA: TGTGCCAGCAGCTTATTAGCAGGGAAGGGCGGGGAGCTGTTTTTT. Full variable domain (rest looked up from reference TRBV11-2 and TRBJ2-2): EAGVAQSPRYKIIEKRQSVAFWCNPISGHATLYWYQQILGQGPKLLIQFQNNGVVDDSQLPKDRFSAERLKGVDSTLKIQPAKLEDSAVYLCASSLLAGKGGELFFGEGSRLTVL.

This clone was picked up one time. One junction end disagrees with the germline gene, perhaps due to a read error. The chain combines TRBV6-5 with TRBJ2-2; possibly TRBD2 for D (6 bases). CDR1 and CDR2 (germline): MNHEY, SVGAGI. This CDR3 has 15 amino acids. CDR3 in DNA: TGTGCCAGCAGTAACCTAGCGCGGGGAGCCGGGGAGCTGTCTTTT. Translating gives CASSNLARGAGELSF.

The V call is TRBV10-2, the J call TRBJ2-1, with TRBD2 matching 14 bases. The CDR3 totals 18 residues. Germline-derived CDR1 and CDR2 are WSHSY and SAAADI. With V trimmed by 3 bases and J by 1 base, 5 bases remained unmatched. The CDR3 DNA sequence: TGCGCCAGCAGTGAAGGACTAGCGGGGGGTAGGTCCTACAATGAGCAGTTCTTC. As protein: CASSEGLAGGRSYNEQFF.

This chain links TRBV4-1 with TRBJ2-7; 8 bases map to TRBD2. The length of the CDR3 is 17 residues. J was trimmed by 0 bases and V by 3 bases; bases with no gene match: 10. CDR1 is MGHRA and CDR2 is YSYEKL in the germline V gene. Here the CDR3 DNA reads TGCGCCAGCAGCCAGGTATGGCAGCGGGGGAGCTCCTACGAGCAGTACTTC. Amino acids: CASSQVWQRGSSYEQYF.

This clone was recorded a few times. CDR3 bases: TGCAGCGTAGACTTGACAGGACGGAGGGAGACCCAGTACTTC. Protein product: CSVDLTGRRETQYF. The rearrangement links TRBV29-1 to TRBJ2-5; perhaps TRBD1 as D (6 bases). Per germline, CDR1 SQVTM and CDR2 ANQGSEA. Trimming pared 6 bases from V and 5 bases from J, leaving 19 bases between. This CDR3 has 14 residues. Based on the CDR3 plus reference TRBV29-1 and TRBJ2-5, the full variable domain is SAVISQKPSRDICQRGTSLTIQCQVDSQVTMMFWYRQQPGQSLTLIATANQGSEATYESGFVIDKFPISRPNLTFSTLTVSNMSPEDSSIYLCSVDLTGRRETQYFGPGTRLLVL.